The sequence of this T cell receptor beta chain was determined in a study of cytomegalovirus exposure and HLA in healthy donors (dated by TCRdb to the late 2010s). At the level of the whole study: According to a later analysis, one platform produced both the roughly 120 validation repertoires and the approximately 660 repertoires of the first cohort. The study aimed to test whether signatures of past pathogen exposure could be identified by cataloging public T cell receptors. In addition to the first cohort of 666 subjects, a separate validation cohort of approximately 130 different subjects was used. High-throughput TCR immunosequencing, statistical association of individual TCRs with disease status, and machine learning were combined to predict cytomegalovirus infection status.

Trimming takes 8 bases off V and 5 bases off J; junction bases not matched to a gene: 2. The CDR3 runs 12 amino acids, cysteine and phenylalanine included. Only the CDR3 portion is preserved as DNA: 36 bases, with reading frame beginning at the first base. From the germline V gene (reference sequence), CDR1 is LNHDA and CDR2 is SQIVND. Donors formed part of the validation cohort, which comprised 120 subjects and was distinct from the first cohort of 666 subjects. Points the paper makes about the study in general: The classifier was reported to diagnose cytomegalovirus status with high specificity and sensitivity in both the original and validation cohorts. It was suggested by the authors that the approach could potentially be generalized to other disease states and immunological phenotypes. The validation cohort had no HLA typing available for a later analysis, so co-occurrence within that cohort was assessed over all 120 or so repertoires. A few of the identified cytomegalovirus-associated TCR beta chains were confirmed in vitro to be specific for cytomegalovirus antigens. Of the cluster scores, about 94% were above 0 in a later analysis, which found that TCRs clustered in the first cohort also tended to co-occur in the 95 to 150 validation repertoires. While some public TCRs were present in many individuals, most TCR sequences turned up only very rarely across donors. In the study, around 160 TCR beta chains were listed as associated with cytomegalovirus.

Library preparation used the immunoSEQ multiplex PCR assay. In the authors' own workflow: A statistical classification framework was developed to diagnose cytomegalovirus status using the catalog of TCR beta chain sequences. Held by TCRdb, this immuneACCESS table contains in-frame sequences only and omits some clones. Under half of the omission traces to an unresolved V gene where checked; the cause of the rest is unknown. That table is the source of V, J and clone size, and D and trimming were worked out from the DNA. The table for this sample lists over 200,000 clones; over 75% of them were counted only once. Together, the top ten hold more than 1.5% of the sample. The count of this clone is one. There is no known antigen for this receptor. Base qualities were left out, and no much larger clone turns up one base away. This sample also contains other DNA sequences that code for the same CDR3.

What was sequenced was PBMCs. The TCR sequence derives from a woman younger than 30 in good health and CMV-seropositive. The chain is made from TRBV19 and TRBJ1-1, with 10 bases matching TRBD1. The DNA reads TGTGCCAGTCGGACAGGGGGAACTGAAGCTTTCTTT. Its translation is CASRTGGTEAFF.